This passage covers 19 T cell receptor beta chains from one sample sequenced in a study of cytomegalovirus exposure and HLA in healthy donors. PCR involved 60 Vbeta and 13 Jbeta primers. TCRdb's table, derived via immunoSEQ multiplex PCR, lists solely in-frame clones and lacks some. The sample table sets out approximately 110,000 clones. Input material: PBMCs. The origin of the receptors is a man aged 18 to 30 in good health and CMV-seronegative.

V and J are TRBV10-3 and TRBJ1-1; the D gene is possibly TRBD1 (5 bases). The CDR3 sequence is 14 residues long. CDR1 is ENHRY, CDR2 SYGVKD, per germline. V was cut by 7 bases and J by 4 bases, with 16 bases left in between. CDR3: CAINGAGRSTEAFF. CDR3 sequence (DNA): TGTGCCATCAATGGGGCGGGAAGGAGCACTGAAGCTTTCTTT.

The chain is built from TRBV5-4 and TRBJ2-1; TRBD2 matches at 10 bases. V shed 0 bases, J shed 7 bases, and the junction held 10 bases outside the gene matches. CDR3 length equals 17 residues. CDR1 and CDR2 (germline): SGHNT, YYREEE (reference sequence). The DNA for the CDR3 is TGTGCCAGCAGCTTGGAAATAAGCGGGGGGGCCCCTAATGAGCAGTTCTTC. It specifies CASSLEISGGAPNEQFF. Filled out from reference TRBV5-4 and TRBJ2-1, the complete variable domain reads ETGVTQSPTHLIKTRGQQVTLRCSSQSGHNTVSWYQQALGQGPQFIFQYYREEENGRGNFPPRFSGLQFPNYSSELNVNALELDDSALYLCASSLEISGGAPNEQFFGPGTRLTVL.

The J gene is TRBJ1-6, the V gene TRBV19; tentatively, D is TRBD1 (6 bases). The CDR3 totals 14 residues. The V and J ends lost 3 bases and 7 bases respectively, with 10 bases between them. Germline V lookup: CDR1 LNHDA, CDR2 SQIVND (reference sequence). Written as DNA, the CDR3 is TGTGCCAGTAGTATCCCAGGGGCCAATTCACCCCTCCACTTT. It specifies CASSIPGANSPLHF.

The chain has TRBV9 and TRBJ1-1; no definite D call. The CDR3 sequence is 15 residues long. Trimming took 0 bases from V and 0 from J, leaving 9 bases between them. Germline V gene lookup returns CDR1 SGDLS and CDR2 YYNGEE. The chain's CDR3 is CASSVVGALNTEAFF. The CDR3 nucleotides read TGTGCCAGCAGCGTAGTAGGAGCGCTGAACACTGAAGCTTTCTTT.

The chain employs TRBV15 and TRBJ1-1; tentative D call: TRBD1 (5 bases). The CDR3 runs to 17 residues. V lost 0 bases and J lost 4, with 18 bases in between. Germline lookup yields CDR1 LNHNV and CDR2 YYDKDF (reference sequence). The CDR3 spells CATSRDRYSREGTEAFF. CDR3 DNA sequence: TGTGCCACCAGCAGAGATCGATATAGCAGGGAGGGCACTGAAGCTTTCTTT.

V usage is TRBV10-2 and J usage is TRBJ1-2; TRBD1 matches at 12 bases. CDR1 WSHSY and CDR2 SAAADI come from the germline V gene. The length of the CDR3 is 16 residues. Germline trimming cut 6 bases from V and 5 bases from J; bases unmatched to any gene: 10. CDR3 sequence: CASSTGTGGSIYGYTF. The CDR3 DNA sequence: TGCGCCAGCAGCACCGGGACAGGGGGCAGTATATATGGCTACACCTTC.

J is TRBJ2-7 and V is TRBV18; tentatively, D is TRBD1 (6 bases). The V gene lost 4 bases and the J gene lost 7 bases, with 14 bases spanning the gap. Germline V gene data show CDR1 as KGHSH and CDR2 as LQKENI. The CDR3 extends over 13 amino acids. The chain's CDR3 is CASSLLQGREQYF. CDR3 DNA sequence: TGTGCCAGCTCACTACTACAGGGTAGAGAGCAGTACTTC.

The chain has TRBV11-2 and TRBJ2-7; 14 positions agree with TRBD2. The CDR3 extends over 16 amino acids. CDR1 is SGHAT and CDR2 is FQNNGV in the germline V gene. J gave up 6 bases and V 3 bases, and 7 bases lay outside the gene matches. The CDR3 reads CASSLGLAGAGGEQYF. The CDR3 DNA reads TGTGCCAGCAGCTTGGGACTAGCGGGAGCAGGGGGCGAGCAGTACTTC.

The rearrangement joins TRBV27 to TRBJ1-4; D call uncertain. This CDR3 is 14 amino acids long. The V end was cut by 7 bases, the J end by 0 bases, with 9 bases between. Germline lookup yields CDR1 MNHEY and CDR2 SMNVEV (reference sequence). The CDR3 protein is CASTRSATNEKLFF. CDR3 DNA sequence: TGTGCCAGCACCCGGAGCGCAACTAATGAAAAACTGTTTTTT.

The V and J genes are TRBV6-1 and TRBJ2-2; D is unclear. Germline-derived CDR1 and CDR2 are MNHNS and SASEGT. Trimming removed 5 bases at V and 9 bases at J, with 7 bases between. The CDR3 loop spans 11 amino acids. CDR3 sequence (DNA): TGTGCCAGCAGTCCCCCATGGGAGCTGTTTTTT. This translates into CASSPPWELFF.

This chain links TRBV19 with TRBJ1-1; D call uncertain. The CDR3 runs 13 residues. In germline, CDR1 is LNHDA, CDR2 SQIVND (reference sequence). Trimming removed 9 bases at V and 0 bases at J, with 11 bases between. CDR3 sequence (DNA): TGTGCCAGCCAGATGTTAATGAACACTGAAGCTTTCTTT. Residues: CASQMLMNTEAFF.

The chain has TRBV9 and TRBJ2-1, with D possibly being TRBD2 (6 bases). The V end was cut by 0 bases, the J end by 8 bases, with 15 bases between. The CDR3 consists of 15 residues. The germline V gene encodes CDR1 SGDLS and CDR2 YYNGEE. The CDR3 sequence is CASSVGVGSSDEQFF. Written as DNA, the CDR3 is TGTGCCAGCAGCGTAGGTGTCGGGAGTAGTGATGAGCAGTTCTTC.

This sequence joins TRBV30 and TRBJ2-5; 9 bases match TRBD2. This CDR3 has 14 amino acids. CDR1 and CDR2 from the germline V gene are GTSNPN and SVGIG (reference sequence). The junction had 5 bases not matched to a gene; V was cut back by 1 base and J by 5 bases. CDR3 coding DNA: TGTGCCTGGAGTGGCGGGAGGGCCTACGAGACCCAGTACTTC. It yields the protein CAWSGGRAYETQYF.

This chain links TRBV5-6 with TRBJ1-2; D not resolved. The CDR3 is 14 residues long. The germline V gene encodes CDR1 SGHDT and CDR2 YYEEEE. V shed 0 bases and J shed 6 bases, with 12 bases lying between them. CDR3 residues: CASSLELGSHGYTF. CDR3 bases: TGTGCCAGCAGCTTGGAGTTGGGGAGCCATGGCTACACCTTC.

The chain is built from TRBV27 and TRBJ1-1; possibly TRBD1 for D (6 bases). The V and J ends lost 2 bases and 5 bases respectively, with 15 bases between them. The CDR3 has 15 amino acids. CDR1 is MNHEY and CDR2 is SMNVEV in the germline V gene (reference sequence). CDR3 amino acids: CASSLPAGAGTEAFF. The CDR3 DNA reads TGTGCCAGCAGTTTACCCGCGGGGGCTGGGACTGAAGCTTTCTTT.

V and J are TRBV13 and TRBJ2-2, with 13 bases fitting TRBD2. Trimming cost V 5 bases and J 7 bases; bases outside gene matches: 10. There are 17 residues in the CDR3. CDR1 PRHDT and CDR2 FYEKMQ come from the germline V gene (reference sequence). CDR3 in DNA: TGTGCCAGCAGCCCGAGAGGGACTAGCGGGGACAGCGGGGAGCTGTTTTTT. Its protein product is CASSPRGTSGDSGELFF. Filled out from reference TRBV13 and TRBJ2-2, the complete variable domain reads AAGVIQSPRHLIKEKRETATLKCYPIPRHDTVYWYQQGPGQDPQFLISFYEKMQSDKGSIPDRFSAQQFSDYHSELNMSSLELGDSALYFCASSPRGTSGDSGELFFGEGSRLTVL.

The J gene is TRBJ1-5, the V gene TRBV4-2; no definite D call. CDR1 and CDR2 from the germline V gene are LGHNA and YNFKEQ. CDR3 length equals 17 residues. The germline V and J ends were trimmed by 1 base and 0 bases, with 13 bases remaining between them. Here the CDR3 DNA reads TGTGCCAGCAGCCAAGGATTGACATCCGATAGCAATCAGCCCCAGCATTTT. Translated: CASSQGLTSDSNQPQHF.

The chain combines TRBV7-9 with TRBJ2-5; D remains unclear. V was pared by 3 bases and J by 7 bases, with 12 bases between. Per germline, CDR1 SEHNR and CDR2 FQNEAQ (reference sequence). The CDR3 has 13 amino acids. The DNA for the CDR3 is TGTGCCAGCAGCTTGAGGAATCTTGGGACCCAGTACTTC. Translating gives CASSLRNLGTQYF.

The chain joins TRBV4-2 to TRBJ2-7, with 9 bases that match TRBD2. Germline CDR1 reads LGHNA; CDR2 reads YNFKEQ. V trimming: 4 bases; J trimming: 7 bases; junction bases outside the gene matches: 20. The CDR3 runs to 18 residues. The DNA for the CDR3 is TGTGCCAGCAGCCGCAGCGGGACTAGCACAGAGATGATGGGGGAGCAGTACTTC. It is translated as CASSRSGTSTEMMGEQYF.